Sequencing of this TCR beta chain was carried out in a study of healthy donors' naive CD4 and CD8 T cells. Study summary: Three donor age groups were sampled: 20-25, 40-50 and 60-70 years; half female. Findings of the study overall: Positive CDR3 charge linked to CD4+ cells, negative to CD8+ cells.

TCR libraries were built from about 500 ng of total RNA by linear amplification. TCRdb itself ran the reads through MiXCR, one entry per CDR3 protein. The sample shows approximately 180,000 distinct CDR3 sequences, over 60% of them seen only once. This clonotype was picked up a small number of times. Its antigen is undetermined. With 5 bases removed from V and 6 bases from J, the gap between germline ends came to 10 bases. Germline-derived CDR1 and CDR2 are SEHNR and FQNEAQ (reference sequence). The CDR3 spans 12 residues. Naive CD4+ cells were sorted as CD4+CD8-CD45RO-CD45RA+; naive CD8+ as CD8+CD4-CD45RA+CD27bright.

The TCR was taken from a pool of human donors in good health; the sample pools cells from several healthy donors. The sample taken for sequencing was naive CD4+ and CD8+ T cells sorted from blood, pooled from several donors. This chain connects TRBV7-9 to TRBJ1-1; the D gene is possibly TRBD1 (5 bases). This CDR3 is CASSLWGAEAFF. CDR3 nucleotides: TGTGCCAGCAGCCTCTGGGGGGCTGAAGCTTTCTTT.